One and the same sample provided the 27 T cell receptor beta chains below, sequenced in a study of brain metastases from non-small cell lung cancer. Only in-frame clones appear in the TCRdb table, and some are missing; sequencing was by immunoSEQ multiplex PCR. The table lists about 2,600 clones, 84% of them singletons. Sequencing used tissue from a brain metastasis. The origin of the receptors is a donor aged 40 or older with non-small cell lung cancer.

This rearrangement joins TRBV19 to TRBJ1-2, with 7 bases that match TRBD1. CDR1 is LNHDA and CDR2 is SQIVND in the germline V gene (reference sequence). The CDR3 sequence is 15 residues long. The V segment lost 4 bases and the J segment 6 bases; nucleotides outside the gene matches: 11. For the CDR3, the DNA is TGTGCCAGTAGTACAGCCCGCGACAGGGTAAATGGCTACACCTTC. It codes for CASSTARDRVNGYTF. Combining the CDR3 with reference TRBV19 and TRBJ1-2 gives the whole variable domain DGGITQSPKYLFRKEGQNVTLSCEQNLNHDAMYWYRQDPGQGLRLIYYSQIVNDFQKGDIAEGYSVSREKKESFPLTVTSAQKNPTAFYLCASSTARDRVNGYTFGSGTRLTVV.

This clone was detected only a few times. CDR3 DNA: TGTGCCAGCAGCGTAGTAGAGGGGCCCGACTATGGCTACACCTTC. It codes for CASSVVEGPDYGYTF. The chain joins TRBV9 to TRBJ1-2; maybe TRBD1 (5 bases). The length of the CDR3 is 15 residues. Germline assignment: CDR1 SGDLS and CDR2 YYNGEE. V dropped 0 bases and J dropped 3 bases, with 12 bases sitting between them.

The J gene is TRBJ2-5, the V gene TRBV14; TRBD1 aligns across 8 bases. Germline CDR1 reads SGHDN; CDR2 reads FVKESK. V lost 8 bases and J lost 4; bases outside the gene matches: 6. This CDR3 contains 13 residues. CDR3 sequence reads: CASGTGRGETQYF. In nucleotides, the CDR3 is TGTGCCAGCGGGACAGGCCGGGGAGAGACCCAGTACTTC. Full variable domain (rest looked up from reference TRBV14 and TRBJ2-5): EAGVTQFPSHSVIEKGQTVTLRCDPISGHDNLYWYRRVMGKEIKFLLHFVKESKQDESGMPNNRFLAERTGGTYSTLKVQPAELEDSGVYFCASGTGRGETQYFGPGTRLLVL.

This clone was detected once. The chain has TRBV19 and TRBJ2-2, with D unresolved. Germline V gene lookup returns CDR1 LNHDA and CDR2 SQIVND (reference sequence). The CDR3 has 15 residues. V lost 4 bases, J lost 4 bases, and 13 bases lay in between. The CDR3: CASSNDIKGTGELFF. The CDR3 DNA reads TGTGCCAGTAGTAACGACATAAAGGGCACCGGGGAGCTGTTTTTT.

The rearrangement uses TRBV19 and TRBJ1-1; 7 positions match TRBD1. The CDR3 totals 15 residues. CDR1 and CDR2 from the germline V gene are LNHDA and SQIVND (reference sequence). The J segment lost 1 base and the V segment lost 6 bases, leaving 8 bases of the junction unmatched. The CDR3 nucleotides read TGTGCCAGTAGCCCTTCGACAGGGTGGAACACTGAAGCTTTCTTT. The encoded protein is CASSPSTGWNTEAFF.

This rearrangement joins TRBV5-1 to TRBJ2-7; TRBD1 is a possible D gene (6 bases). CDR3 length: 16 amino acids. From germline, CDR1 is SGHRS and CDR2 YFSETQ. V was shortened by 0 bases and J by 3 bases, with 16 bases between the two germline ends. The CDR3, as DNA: TGCGCCAGCAGCTTGGCTCCAACCGGGACAAACTACGAGCAGTACTTC. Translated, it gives CASSLAPTGTNYEQYF.

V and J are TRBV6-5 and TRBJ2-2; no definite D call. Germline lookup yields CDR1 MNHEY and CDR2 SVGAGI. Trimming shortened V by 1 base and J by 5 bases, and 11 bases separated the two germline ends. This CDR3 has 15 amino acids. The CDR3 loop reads CASSYFPKRTGELFF. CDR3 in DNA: TGTGCCAGCAGTTACTTCCCCAAGAGGACCGGGGAGCTGTTTTTT.

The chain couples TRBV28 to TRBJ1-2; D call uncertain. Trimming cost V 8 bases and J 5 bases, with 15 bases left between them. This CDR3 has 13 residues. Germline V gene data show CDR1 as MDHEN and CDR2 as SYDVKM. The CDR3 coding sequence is TGTGCCAGCGTCAACGACGGATTGTATGGCTACACCTTC. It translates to CASVNDGLYGYTF.

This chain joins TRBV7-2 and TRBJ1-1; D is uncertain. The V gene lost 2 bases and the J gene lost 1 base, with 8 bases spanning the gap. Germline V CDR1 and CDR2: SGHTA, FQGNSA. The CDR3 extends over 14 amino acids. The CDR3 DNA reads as TGTGCCAGCAGCTTAAAAATGGGGAACACTGAAGCTTTCTTT. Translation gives CASSLKMGNTEAFF.

The CDR3 region is CASSLAPGRWPGYGYTF. CDR3 nucleotides: TGTGCCAGCAGCTTGGCCCCAGGGCGGTGGCCTGGCTATGGCTACACCTTC. The chain couples TRBV5-6 to TRBJ1-2; perhaps TRBD1 as D (5 bases). The germline V gene encodes CDR1 SGHDT and CDR2 YYEEEE. The ends were cut back, 0 bases at V and 4 bases at J, with 19 bases in the middle. CDR3 size: 17 residues.

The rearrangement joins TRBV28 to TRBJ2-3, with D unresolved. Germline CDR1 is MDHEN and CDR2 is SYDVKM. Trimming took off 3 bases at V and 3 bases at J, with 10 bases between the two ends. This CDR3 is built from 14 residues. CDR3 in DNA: TGTGCCAGCAGTTTCCCCCCCGGGACAGATACGCAGTATTTT. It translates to CASSFPPGTDTQYF.

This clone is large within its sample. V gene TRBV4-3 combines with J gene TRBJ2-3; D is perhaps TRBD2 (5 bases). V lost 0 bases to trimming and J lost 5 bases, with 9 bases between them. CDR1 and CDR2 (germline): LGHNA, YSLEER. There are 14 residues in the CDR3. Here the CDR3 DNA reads TGCGCCAGCAGCCAAGAGCGGGTCGAAGATACGCAGTATTTT. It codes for CASSQERVEDTQYF.

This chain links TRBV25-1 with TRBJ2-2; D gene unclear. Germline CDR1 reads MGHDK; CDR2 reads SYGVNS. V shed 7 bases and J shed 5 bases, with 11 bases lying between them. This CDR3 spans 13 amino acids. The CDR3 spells CASTLSRTGELFF. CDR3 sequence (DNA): TGTGCCAGCACCCTATCACGGACCGGGGAGCTGTTTTTT.

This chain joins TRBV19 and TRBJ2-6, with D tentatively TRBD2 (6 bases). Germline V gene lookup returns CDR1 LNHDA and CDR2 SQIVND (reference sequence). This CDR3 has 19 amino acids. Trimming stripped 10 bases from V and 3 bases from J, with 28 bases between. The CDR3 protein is CATSLPGWRARDGANVLTF. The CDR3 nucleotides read TGTGCCACCTCACTCCCGGGATGGAGGGCTCGGGATGGGGCCAACGTCCTGACTTTC.

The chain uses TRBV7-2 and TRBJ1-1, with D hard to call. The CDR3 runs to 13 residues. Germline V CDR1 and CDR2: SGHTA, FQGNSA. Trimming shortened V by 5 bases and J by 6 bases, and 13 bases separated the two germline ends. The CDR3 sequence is CASSAVRGAEAFF. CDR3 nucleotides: TGTGCCAGCAGCGCCGTGAGAGGCGCTGAAGCTTTCTTT.

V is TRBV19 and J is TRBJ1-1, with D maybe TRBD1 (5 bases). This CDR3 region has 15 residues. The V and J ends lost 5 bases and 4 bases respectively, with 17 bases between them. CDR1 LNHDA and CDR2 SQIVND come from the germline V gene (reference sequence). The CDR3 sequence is CASSYADKPFTEAFF. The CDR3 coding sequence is TGTGCCAGTAGTTATGCGGACAAACCCTTCACTGAAGCTTTCTTT.

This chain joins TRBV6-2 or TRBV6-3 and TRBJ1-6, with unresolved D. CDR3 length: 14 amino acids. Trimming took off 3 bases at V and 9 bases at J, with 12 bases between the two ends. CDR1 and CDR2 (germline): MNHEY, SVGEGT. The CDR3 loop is CASSYRAAGSPLHF. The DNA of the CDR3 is TGTGCCAGCAGTTATCGGGCGGCCGGTTCACCCCTCCACTTT.

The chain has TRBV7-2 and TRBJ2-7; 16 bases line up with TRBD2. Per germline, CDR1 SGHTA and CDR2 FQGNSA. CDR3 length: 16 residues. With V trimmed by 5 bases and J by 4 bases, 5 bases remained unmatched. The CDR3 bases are TGTGCCAGCAGCCGGGGACTAGCGGGGGGGTTTTACGAGCAGTACTTC. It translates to CASSRGLAGGFYEQYF.

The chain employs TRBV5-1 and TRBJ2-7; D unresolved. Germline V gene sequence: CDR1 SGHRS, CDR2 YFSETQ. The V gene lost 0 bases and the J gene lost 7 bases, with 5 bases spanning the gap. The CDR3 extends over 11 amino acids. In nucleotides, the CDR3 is TGCGCCAGCAGCTTGGTAAGAGAGCAGTACTTC. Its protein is CASSLVREQYF.

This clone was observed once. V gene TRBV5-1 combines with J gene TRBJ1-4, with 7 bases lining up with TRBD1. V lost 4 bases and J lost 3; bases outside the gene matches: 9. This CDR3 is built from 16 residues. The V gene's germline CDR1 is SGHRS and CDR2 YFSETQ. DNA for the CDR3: TGCGCCAGCAGCCTTGGACAGGTCACGTCTAATGAAAAACTGTTTTTT. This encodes CASSLGQVTSNEKLFF. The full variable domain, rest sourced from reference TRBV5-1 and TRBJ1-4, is KAGVTQTPRYLIKTRGQQVTLSCSPISGHRSVSWYQQTPGQGLQFLFEYFSETQRNKGNFPGRFSGRQFSNSRSEMNVSTLELGDSALYLCASSLGQVTSNEKLFFGSGTQLSVL.

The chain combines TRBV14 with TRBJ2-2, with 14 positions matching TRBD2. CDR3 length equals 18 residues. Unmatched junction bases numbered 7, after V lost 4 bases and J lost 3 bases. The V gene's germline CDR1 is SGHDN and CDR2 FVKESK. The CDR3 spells CASSPGLAGALHTGELFF. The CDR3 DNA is TGTGCCAGCAGCCCGGGACTAGCGGGAGCCTTGCACACCGGGGAGCTGTTTTTT.

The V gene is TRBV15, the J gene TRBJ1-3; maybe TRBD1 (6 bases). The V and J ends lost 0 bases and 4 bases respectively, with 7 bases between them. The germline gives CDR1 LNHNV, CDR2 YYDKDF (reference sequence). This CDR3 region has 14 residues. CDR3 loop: CATSRDGGGNTIYF. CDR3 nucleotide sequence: TGTGCCACCAGCAGAGATGGGGGCGGAAACACCATATATTTT.

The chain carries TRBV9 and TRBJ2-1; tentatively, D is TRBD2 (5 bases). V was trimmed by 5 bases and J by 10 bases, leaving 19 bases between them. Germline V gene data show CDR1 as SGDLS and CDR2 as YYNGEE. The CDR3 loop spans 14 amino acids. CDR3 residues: CASSSSGFLAEQFF. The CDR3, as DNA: TGTGCCAGCAGTTCCAGCGGTTTTCTTGCGGAGCAGTTCTTC.

The CDR3 is CASSLRQAGGYTF. The CDR3 region has the DNA TGTGCCAGCAGCTTAAGGCAGGCCGGCGGCTACACCTTC. The chain combines TRBV7-2 with TRBJ1-2; no firm D call. The CDR3 covers 13 residues. Germline V lookup: CDR1 SGHTA, CDR2 FQGNSA. V was shortened by 2 bases and J by 8 bases, with 12 bases between the two germline ends.

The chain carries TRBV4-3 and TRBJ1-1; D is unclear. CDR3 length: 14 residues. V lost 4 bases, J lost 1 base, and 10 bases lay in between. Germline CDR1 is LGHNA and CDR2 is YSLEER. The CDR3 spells CASSPMLQNTEAFF. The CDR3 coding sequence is TGCGCCAGCAGCCCCATGTTACAGAACACTGAAGCTTTCTTT.

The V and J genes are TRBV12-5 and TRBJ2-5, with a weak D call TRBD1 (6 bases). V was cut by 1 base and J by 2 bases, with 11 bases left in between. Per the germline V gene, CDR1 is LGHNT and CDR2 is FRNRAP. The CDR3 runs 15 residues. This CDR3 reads CASGLGEQGQETQYF. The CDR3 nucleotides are TGTGCTAGTGGTTTGGGAGAACAGGGACAAGAGACCCAGTACTTC.

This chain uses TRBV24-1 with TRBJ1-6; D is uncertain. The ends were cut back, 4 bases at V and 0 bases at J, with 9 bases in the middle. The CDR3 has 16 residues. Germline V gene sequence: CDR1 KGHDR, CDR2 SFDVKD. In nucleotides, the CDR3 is TGTGCCACCAGTGACGGATCGAGCTCCTATAATTCACCCCTCCACTTT. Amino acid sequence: CATSDGSSSYNSPLHF.